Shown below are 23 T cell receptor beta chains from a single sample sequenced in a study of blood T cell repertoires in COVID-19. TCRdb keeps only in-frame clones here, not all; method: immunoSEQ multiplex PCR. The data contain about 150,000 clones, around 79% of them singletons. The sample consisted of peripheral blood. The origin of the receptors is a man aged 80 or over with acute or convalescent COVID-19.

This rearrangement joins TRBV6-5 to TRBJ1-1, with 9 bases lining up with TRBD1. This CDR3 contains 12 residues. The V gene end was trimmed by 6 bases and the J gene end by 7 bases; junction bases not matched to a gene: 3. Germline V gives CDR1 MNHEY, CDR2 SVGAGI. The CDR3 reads CASSRGQGEAFF. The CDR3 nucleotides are TGTGCCAGCAGCCGGGGACAGGGTGAAGCTTTCTTT.

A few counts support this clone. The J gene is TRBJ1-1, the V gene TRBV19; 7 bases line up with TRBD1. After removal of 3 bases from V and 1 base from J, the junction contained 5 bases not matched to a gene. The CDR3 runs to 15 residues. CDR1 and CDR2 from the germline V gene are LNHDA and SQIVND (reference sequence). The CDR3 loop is CASSIERTGNTEAFF. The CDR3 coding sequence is TGTGCCAGTAGTATCGAAAGGACAGGGAACACTGAAGCTTTCTTT.

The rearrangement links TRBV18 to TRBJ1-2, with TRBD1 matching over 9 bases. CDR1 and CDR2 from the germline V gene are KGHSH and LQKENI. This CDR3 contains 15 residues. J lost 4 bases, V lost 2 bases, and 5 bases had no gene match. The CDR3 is CASSPTGTGTYGYTF. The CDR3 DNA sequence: TGTGCCAGCTCACCAACGGGGACAGGGACCTATGGCTACACCTTC.

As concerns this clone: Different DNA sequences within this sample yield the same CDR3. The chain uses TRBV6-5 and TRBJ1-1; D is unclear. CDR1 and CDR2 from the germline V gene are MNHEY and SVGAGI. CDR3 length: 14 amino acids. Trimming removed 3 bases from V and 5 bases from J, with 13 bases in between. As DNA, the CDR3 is TGTGCCAGCAGTTATGACCGGGTAGGAACTGAAGCTTTCTTT. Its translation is CASSYDRVGTEAFF.

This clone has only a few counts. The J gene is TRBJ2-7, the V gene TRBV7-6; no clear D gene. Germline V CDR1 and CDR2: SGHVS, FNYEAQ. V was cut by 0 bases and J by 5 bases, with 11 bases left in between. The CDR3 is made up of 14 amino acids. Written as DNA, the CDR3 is TGTGCCAGCAGCTTAGCCCCCGCGGCGGACGAGCAGTACTTC. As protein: CASSLAPAADEQYF.

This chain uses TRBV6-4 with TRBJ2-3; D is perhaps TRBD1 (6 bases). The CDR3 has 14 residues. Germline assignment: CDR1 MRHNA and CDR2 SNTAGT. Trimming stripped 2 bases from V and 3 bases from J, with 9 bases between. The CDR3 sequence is CASSDRGWTDTQYF. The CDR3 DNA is TGTGCCAGCAGTGACAGGGGGTGGACAGATACGCAGTATTTT.

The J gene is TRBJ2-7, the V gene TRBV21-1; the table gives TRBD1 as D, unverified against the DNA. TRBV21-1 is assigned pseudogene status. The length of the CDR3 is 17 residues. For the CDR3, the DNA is TGTGCCAGCATCACGACTGCAAAGGGGTTTTTGTCGTACGAGCAGTACTTC. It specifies CASITTAKGFLSYEQYF.

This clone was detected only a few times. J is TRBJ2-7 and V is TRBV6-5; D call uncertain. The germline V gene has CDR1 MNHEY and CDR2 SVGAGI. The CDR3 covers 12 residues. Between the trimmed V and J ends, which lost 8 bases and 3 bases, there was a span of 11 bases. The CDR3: CASGLVNYEQYF. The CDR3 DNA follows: TGTGCCAGCGGCCTCGTTAACTACGAGCAGTACTTC.

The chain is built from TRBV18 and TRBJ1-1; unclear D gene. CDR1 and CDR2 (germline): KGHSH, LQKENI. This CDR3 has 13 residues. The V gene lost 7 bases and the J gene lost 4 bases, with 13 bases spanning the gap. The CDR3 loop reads CASLAGLSTEAFF. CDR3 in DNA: TGTGCCAGCTTGGCGGGGTTGAGCACTGAAGCTTTCTTT.

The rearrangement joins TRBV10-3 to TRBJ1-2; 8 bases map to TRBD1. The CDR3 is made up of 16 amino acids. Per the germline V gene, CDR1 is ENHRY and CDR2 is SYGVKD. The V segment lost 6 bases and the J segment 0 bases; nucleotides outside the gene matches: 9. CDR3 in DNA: TGTGCCATCAGGGGGATCGGACAGGGCACTAACTATGGCTACACCTTC. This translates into CAIRGIGQGTNYGYTF.

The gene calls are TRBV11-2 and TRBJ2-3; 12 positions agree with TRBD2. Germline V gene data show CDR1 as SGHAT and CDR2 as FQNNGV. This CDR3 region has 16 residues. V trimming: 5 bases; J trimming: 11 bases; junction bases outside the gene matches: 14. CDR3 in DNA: TGTGCCAGCAGCACGAGACTAGCGGGGGCCCCAGGGAAGCAGTATTTT. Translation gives CASSTRLAGAPGKQYF. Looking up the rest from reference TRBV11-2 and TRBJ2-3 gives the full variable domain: EAGVAQSPRYKIIEKRQSVAFWCNPISGHATLYWYQQILGQGPKLLIQFQNNGVVDDSQLPKDRFSAERLKGVDSTLKIQPAKLEDSAVYLCASSTRLAGAPGKQYFGPGTRLTVL.

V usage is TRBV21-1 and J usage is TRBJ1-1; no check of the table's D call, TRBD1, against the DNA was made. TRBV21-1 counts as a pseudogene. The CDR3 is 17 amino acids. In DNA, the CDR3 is TGTGCCAGCAGCCTTCTCACAGGGGGCTCGACCAGAATGAAAGCTTTCTTT. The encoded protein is CASSLLTGGSTRMKAFF.

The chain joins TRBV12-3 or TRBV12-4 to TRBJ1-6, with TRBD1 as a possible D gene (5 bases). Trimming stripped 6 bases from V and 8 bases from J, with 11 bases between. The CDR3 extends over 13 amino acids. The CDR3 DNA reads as TGTGCCAGCAGGAAGTCAGGGTATTCACCCCTCCACTTT. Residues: CASRKSGYSPLHF.

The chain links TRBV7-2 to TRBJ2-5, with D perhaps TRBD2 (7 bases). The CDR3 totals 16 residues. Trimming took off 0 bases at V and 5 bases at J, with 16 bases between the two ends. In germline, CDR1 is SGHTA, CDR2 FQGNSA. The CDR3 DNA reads TGTGCCAGCAGCTTAGCGGGGGGGCCGAGGAAGGAGACCCAGTACTTC. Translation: CASSLAGGPRKETQYF.

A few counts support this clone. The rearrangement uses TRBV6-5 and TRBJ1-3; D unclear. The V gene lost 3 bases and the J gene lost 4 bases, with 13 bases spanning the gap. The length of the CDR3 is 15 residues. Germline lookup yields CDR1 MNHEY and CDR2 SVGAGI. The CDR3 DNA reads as TGTGCCAGCAGTTATGGGCGGGATTCAGGAAACACCATATATTTT. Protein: CASSYGRDSGNTIYF.

The CDR3 reads CASSPTSGGLTDTQYF. The DNA for the CDR3 is TGTGCCAGCAGCCCCACTAGCGGGGGGCTCACAGATACGCAGTATTTT. The chain couples TRBV4-2 to TRBJ2-3, with 12 positions matching TRBD2. The CDR3 is made up of 16 amino acids. V was clipped by 4 bases and J by 2 bases; unmatched bases: 4. Germline V CDR1 and CDR2: LGHNA, YNFKEQ.

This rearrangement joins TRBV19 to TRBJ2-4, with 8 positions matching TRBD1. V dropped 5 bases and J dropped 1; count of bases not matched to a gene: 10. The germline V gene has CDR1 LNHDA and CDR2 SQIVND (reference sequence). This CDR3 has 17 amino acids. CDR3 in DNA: TGTGCCAGTAGTCCGAGGACAGGGCTTGGGGCCAAAAACATTCAGTACTTC. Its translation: CASSPRTGLGAKNIQYF.

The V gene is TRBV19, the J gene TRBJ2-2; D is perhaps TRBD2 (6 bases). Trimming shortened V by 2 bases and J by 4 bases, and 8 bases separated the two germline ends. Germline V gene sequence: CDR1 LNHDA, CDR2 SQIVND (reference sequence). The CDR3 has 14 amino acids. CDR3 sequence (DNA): TGTGCCAGTAGTATAAGGGGAGGCACCGGGGAGCTGTTTTTT. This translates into CASSIRGGTGELFF.

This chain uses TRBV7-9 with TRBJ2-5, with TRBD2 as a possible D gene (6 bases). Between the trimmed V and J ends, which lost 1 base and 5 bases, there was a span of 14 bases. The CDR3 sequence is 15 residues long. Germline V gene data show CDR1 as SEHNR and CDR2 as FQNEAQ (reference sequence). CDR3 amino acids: CASSLGRGAGETQYF. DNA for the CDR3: TGTGCCAGCAGCTTAGGCCGGGGCGCGGGGGAGACCCAGTACTTC.

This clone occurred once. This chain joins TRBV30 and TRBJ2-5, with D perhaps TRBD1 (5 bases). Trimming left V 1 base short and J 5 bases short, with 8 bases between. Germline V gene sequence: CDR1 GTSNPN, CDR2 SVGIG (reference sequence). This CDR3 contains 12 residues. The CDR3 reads CAWSAPGETQYF. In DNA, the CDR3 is TGTGCCTGGAGTGCCCCAGGGGAGACCCAGTACTTC.

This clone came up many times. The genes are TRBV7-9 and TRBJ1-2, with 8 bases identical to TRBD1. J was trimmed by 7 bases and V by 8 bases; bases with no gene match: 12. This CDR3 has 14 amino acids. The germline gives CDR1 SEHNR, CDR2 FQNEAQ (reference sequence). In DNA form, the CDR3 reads TGTGCCAGCGGCACAGGGGGTCGCGTAACTGGCTACACCTTC. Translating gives CASGTGGRVTGYTF.

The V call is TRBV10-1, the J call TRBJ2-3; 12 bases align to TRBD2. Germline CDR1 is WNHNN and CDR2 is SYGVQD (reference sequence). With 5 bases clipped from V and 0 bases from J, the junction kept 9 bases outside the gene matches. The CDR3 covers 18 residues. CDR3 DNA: TGCGCCAGCAGTCCGACTAGCGGGGGCCCATCTAGCACAGATACGCAGTATTTT. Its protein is CASSPTSGGPSSTDTQYF.

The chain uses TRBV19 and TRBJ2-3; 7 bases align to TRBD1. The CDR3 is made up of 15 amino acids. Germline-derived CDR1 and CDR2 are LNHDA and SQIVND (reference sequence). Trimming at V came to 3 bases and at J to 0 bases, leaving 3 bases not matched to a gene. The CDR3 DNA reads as TGTGCCAGTAGTATGGGACAGATAAGCACAGATACGCAGTATTTT. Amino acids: CASSMGQISTDTQYF.